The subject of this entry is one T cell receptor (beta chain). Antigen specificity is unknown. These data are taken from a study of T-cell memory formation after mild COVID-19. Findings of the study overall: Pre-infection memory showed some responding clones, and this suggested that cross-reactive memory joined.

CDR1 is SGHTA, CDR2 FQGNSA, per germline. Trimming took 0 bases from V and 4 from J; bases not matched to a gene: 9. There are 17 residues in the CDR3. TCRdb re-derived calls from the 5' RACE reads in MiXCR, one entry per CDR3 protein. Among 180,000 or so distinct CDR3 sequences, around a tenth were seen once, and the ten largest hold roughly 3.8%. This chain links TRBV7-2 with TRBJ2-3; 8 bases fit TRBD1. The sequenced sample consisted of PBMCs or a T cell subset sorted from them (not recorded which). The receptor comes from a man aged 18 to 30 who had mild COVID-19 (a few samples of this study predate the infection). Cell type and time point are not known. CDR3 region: CASSLAPGGAGPDTQYF. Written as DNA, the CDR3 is TGTGCCAGCAGCTTAGCGCCAGGGGGCGCGGGCCCAGATACGCAGTATTTT.